The sequence of this T cell receptor beta chain was determined in a study of control samples from healthy donors and cancer patients. This CDR3 contains 11 residues. Trimming stripped 9 bases from V and 5 bases from J, with 10 bases between. CDR1 and CDR2 (germline): LNHDA, SQIVND (reference sequence). Clones were read by immunoSEQ multiplex PCR, and TCRdb kept only the in-frame ones, dropping some. The sample holds around 130,000 clones; 89% are singletons and the top ten take almost 40%. This clonotype originated in a man aged 45 to 65 in good health. The rearrangement joins TRBV19 to TRBJ1-1; TRBD1 is a possible D gene (5 bases). The source material was blood. CDR3 nucleotides: TGTGCCAGCCGAGGGGTGACTGAAGCTTTCTTT. Translating gives CASRGVTEAFF.